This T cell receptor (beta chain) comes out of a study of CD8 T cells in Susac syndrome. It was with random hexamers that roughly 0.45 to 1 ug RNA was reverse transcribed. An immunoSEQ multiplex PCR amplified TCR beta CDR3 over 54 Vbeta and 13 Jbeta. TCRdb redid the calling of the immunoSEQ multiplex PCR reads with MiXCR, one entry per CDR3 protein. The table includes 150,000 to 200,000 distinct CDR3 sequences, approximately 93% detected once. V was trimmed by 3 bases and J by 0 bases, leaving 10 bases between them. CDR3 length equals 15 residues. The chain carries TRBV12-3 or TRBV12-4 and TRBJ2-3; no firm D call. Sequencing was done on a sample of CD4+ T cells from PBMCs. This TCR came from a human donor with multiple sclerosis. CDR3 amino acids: CASSLARHSTDTQYF. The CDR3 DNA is TGTGCCAGCAGTTTGGCGAGACATAGCACAGATACGCAGTATTTT.